A selection of T cell receptor beta chains follows, all from one sample in a study of CD8 T cells in Susac syndrome. MiXCR, applied by TCRdb to the immunoSEQ multiplex PCR reads, yields one record per CDR3 protein. The profile shows fewer than 150,000 distinct CDR3 sequences, 90% to 95% of them singletons. The sample comprised CD4+ T cells from PBMCs. The receptors shown here come from a human donor in good health. CDR3s include the opening cysteine and the closing phenylalanine or tryptophan. The D gene is left open where the match is weak. Part of the rows lack a size; the others show once, few, many or a class for expanded clones.

j_call,v_call,clone_size,d_call,cdr3_length,cdr3_nt,cdr3_aa
TRBJ2-2,TRBV9,-,-,15,TGTGCCAGCAGCGTAGGCGGCCTTAACACCGGGGAGCTGTTTTTT,CASSVGGLNTGELFF
TRBJ2-3,TRBV20-1,once,TRBD1,13,TGCAGTGCTCTTGGGACAGGCACAGATACGCAGTATTTT,CSALGTGTDTQYF
TRBJ1-5,TRBV2,-,TRBD1,14,TGTGCCAGCACCCAGCAGGGGGTGCGGCAGCCCCAGCATTTT,CASTQQGVRQPQHF
TRBJ2-1,TRBV2,once,TRBD1,12,TGTGCCACTACTGGACAGGGCCATGAGCAGTTCTTC,CATTGQGHEQFF
TRBJ2-6,TRBV27,-,-,16,TGTGCCAGCAGTTTATTGGGACGGCCGGGGGCCAACGTCCTGACTTTC,CASSLLGRPGANVLTF
TRBJ2-7,TRBV6-1,-,-,18,TGTGCCAGCAGTGGACAAGCGGGGTACGACAGGGTCCCCTACGAGCAGTACTTC,CASSGQAGYDRVPYEQYF
TRBJ2-1,TRBV29-1,-,TRBD1,14,TGCAGCGTTAACCCCCTCGGGACAGAGACTGAGCAGTTCTTC,CSVNPLGTETEQFF
TRBJ2-7,TRBV4-1,-,-,15,TGCGCCAGCAGCCAAACCGGCATTTACAGCTACGAGCAGTACTTC,CASSQTGIYSYEQYF
TRBJ2-7,TRBV7-9,-,-,11,TGTGCCAGCAGCCCCTTTAGAGAGCAGTACTTC,CASSPFREQYF
TRBJ1-2,TRBV3-1,-,-,12,TGTGCCAGCAGCCAAGGGGCCGGGGGCTACACCTTC,CASSQGAGGYTF
TRBJ2-3,TRBV19,-,-,14,TGTGCCAGTAGTAGTGACAGACTCACAGATACGCAGTATTTT,CASSSDRLTDTQYF
TRBJ2-3,TRBV5-1,-,TRBD1,13,TGCGCCAGCGGGACAGGGGACACAGATACGCAGTATTTT,CASGTGDTDTQYF
TRBJ2-1,TRBV29-1,-,-,11,TGCAGCGTGGCTGGACTAAATGAGCAGTTCTTC,CSVAGLNEQFF
TRBJ1-2,TRBV2,-,TRBD1,12,TGTGCCAGCAGTTCCGGGACAGGGGGATACACCTTC,CASSSGTGGYTF
TRBJ1-5,TRBV16,-,-,16,TGTGCCAGCAGCCCCTCGGGGTCGGGGAAAGTTCAGCCCCAGCATTTT,CASSPSGSGKVQPQHF
TRBJ2-1,TRBV5-4,-,TRBD2,16,TGTGCCAGCAGCCCTAGCGGGAGGGGCTCCTACAATGAGCAGTTCTTC,CASSPSGRGSYNEQFF
TRBJ1-2,TRBV11-2,-,TRBD1,13,TGTGCCAGCAGCTCCTCAGGGGGTTGGGGCTACACCTTC,CASSSSGGWGYTF
TRBJ2-1,TRBV5-1,-,-,14,TGCGCCAGCAGTTTGAGGGCAGTAAGCAATGAGCAGTTCTTC,CASSLRAVSNEQFF
TRBJ2-7,TRBV2,-,-,15,TGTGCCAGCAGTGGGGACTGGGCACGTACCTACGAGCAGTACTTC,CASSGDWARTYEQYF
TRBJ2-7,TRBV20-1,-,TRBD1,13,TGCAGTGCCATAGACAGGGTGGGCTACGAGCAGTACTTC,CSAIDRVGYEQYF
TRBJ1-2,TRBV18,-,-,14,TGTGCCAGCTCACCACAGGACAGCTCCTATGGCTACACCTTC,CASSPQDSSYGYTF
TRBJ1-3,TRBV30,-,-,12,TGTGCCTGGACGCACAGTGGAAACACCATATATTTT,CAWTHSGNTIYF
TRBJ1-1,TRBV7-9,-,-,12,TGTGCCAGCAGCCTTCAGGGTGTAGAAGCTTTCTTT,CASSLQGVEAFF
TRBJ2-5,TRBV2,-,-,14,TGTGCCAGCAGTGAAGAAGCACCCGCAGAGACCCAGTACTTC,CASSEEAPAETQYF
TRBJ2-2,TRBV12-3/TRBV12-4,-,TRBD1,16,TGTGCCAGCAGCCCTCGCCGACAGGGGACCCCCGGGGAGCTGTTTTTT,CASSPRRQGTPGELFF
TRBJ1-2,TRBV3-1,-,TRBD1,14,TGTGCCAGCAGCCCACAGGACAGGGGTGGAAGCTACACCTTC,CASSPQDRGGSYTF
TRBJ2-3,TRBV29-1,-,-,11,TGCAGCGTTGACCGACTGAAGACGCAGTATTTT,CSVDRLKTQYF
TRBJ2-7,TRBV3-1,-,-,11,TGTGCCAGCAGCCAAGAGGCCGAGCAGTACTTC,CASSQEAEQYF
TRBJ2-1,TRBV20-1,-,TRBD2,14,TGCAGTGCTAGAATGGGAGGGCCGTACAATGAGCAGTTCTTC,CSARMGGPYNEQFF
TRBJ2-1,TRBV18,once,TRBD2,17,TGTGCCAGCTCCCCAATGACCTTGACTAGCGGGAGAACTTACGAGTTCTTC,CASSPMTLTSGRTYEFF
TRBJ2-1,TRBV19,once,TRBD2,16,TGTGCCAGTAGTATAGCGAGCGGGAGTACCTACAATGAGCAGTTCTTC,CASSIASGSTYNEQFF
TRBJ2-6,TRBV19,-,-,23,TGTGCCAGTAGTATAGCAATGTACGGACCAACAACAAACAAGGCCTCTGGGGCCAACGTCCTGACTTTC,CASSIAMYGPTTNKASGANVLTF
TRBJ2-6,TRBV7-2,once,-,16,TGTGCCAGCAGCTTCCCTCGGGCCTCTGGGGCCAACGTCCTGACTTTC,CASSFPRASGANVLTF
TRBJ2-7,TRBV3-1,-,-,14,TGTGCCAGCAGCCAAGCTGTGGAGATCGACGAGCAGTACTTC,CASSQAVEIDEQYF
TRBJ1-2,TRBV19,-,-,13,TGTGCCAGTAGTAGGACAGAGAACTATGGCTACACCTTC,CASSRTENYGYTF
TRBJ2-5,TRBV7-9,-,-,13,TGTGCCAGCAGCACCGGGACTCGAGAGACCCAGTACTTC,CASSTGTRETQYF
TRBJ2-1,TRBV20-1,-,TRBD1,15,TGCAGTGCTTTTTCCCGGGACAGGGTCTACAATGAGCAGTTCTTC,CSAFSRDRVYNEQFF
TRBJ1-1,TRBV7-2,-,-,16,TGTGCCAGCAGCTTAGAGGGGGTGGGGGCATACACTGAAGCTTTCTTT,CASSLEGVGAYTEAFF
TRBJ2-7,TRBV28,-,-,15,TGTGCCAGCAGTTCCCGGACGCACTACTCCTACGAGCAGTACTTC,CASSSRTHYSYEQYF
TRBJ1-5,TRBV30,-,-,12,TGTGCCTGGAGTACCGGGCGTCAGCCCCAGCATTTT,CAWSTGRQPQHF
TRBJ2-5,TRBV20-1,-,TRBD2,16,TGCAGTGCTCACTTGACGACTAGCGGGAGACAAGAGACCCAGTACTTC,CSAHLTTSGRQETQYF
TRBJ2-1,TRBV15,-,TRBD2,16,TGTGCCACCACCTGGGAGACTAGCGGGAGGTTCAATGAGCAGTTCTTC,CATTWETSGRFNEQFF
TRBJ2-7,TRBV4-2,-,-,12,TGTGCCAGCAGCCAAGCCGACTACGAGCAGTACTTC,CASSQADYEQYF
TRBJ2-2,TRBV29-1,-,-,11,TGCAGCGTTGCCCTCACCGGGGAGCTGTTTTTT,CSVALTGELFF
TRBJ2-5,TRBV29-1,-,TRBD2,15,TGCAGCGCGGAACTAGCGGTCCTTGGAAGAGAGACCCAGTACTTC,CSAELAVLGRETQYF
TRBJ2-4,TRBV20-1,-,-,13,TGCAGTGCTAGAGAAGGGGGAGAAAACATTCAGTACTTC,CSAREGGENIQYF
TRBJ2-4,TRBV28,once,-,14,TGTGCCAGCAGCCGGGTGGGTGCCAAAAACATTCAGTACTTC,CASSRVGAKNIQYF
TRBJ1-1,TRBV7-9,once,TRBD1,17,TGTGCCAGCAGCCCAATCGGACAGGGGGTCTACCCTCTCGAAGCTTTCTTT,CASSPIGQGVYPLEAFF
TRBJ2-7,TRBV6-5,-,-,16,TGTGCCAGCAGTTACTCTGTGATAGGACAGAAGTACGAGCAGTACTTC,CASSYSVIGQKYEQYF
TRBJ2-2,TRBV30,-,-,13,TGTGCCTGGAGTGTAGCCCACACCGGGGAGCTGTTTTTT,CAWSVAHTGELFF
TRBJ2-1,TRBV28,-,-,17,TGTGCCAGCAGTTCTCCTAACAGGGCCGTGGGGTACAATGAGCAGTTCTTC,CASSSPNRAVGYNEQFF
TRBJ2-4,TRBV18,-,TRBD1,15,TGTGCCAGCTCAACGGGGACAGGGGGCACTAACATTCAGTACTTC,CASSTGTGGTNIQYF